This TCR beta chain came from a study of CD8 T cells in ankylosing spondylitis. Study-level findings and limits: Significant enrichment of disease-linked clones was reportedly seen in matched ankylosing spondylitis synovial fluid. There was a TCR beta motif, made of 7 to 9 highly homologous variants, that appeared characteristic of ankylosing spondylitis blood. Peripheral blood samples showed relatively rare disease-linked clones, and these clones were CD8+.

Trimming pared 5 bases from V and 1 base from J, leaving 13 bases between. Germline V gives CDR1 DFQATT, CDR2 SNEGSKA (reference sequence). CDR3 length: 14 amino acids. This clonotype came up many times. Its antigen is not identified. Quantitative 5'-RACE with molecular barcodes produced the TCR beta libraries. TCRdb itself ran the 5' RACE reads through MiXCR, one entry per CDR3 protein. The sample carries 200,000 to 300,000 distinct CDR3 sequences, under 8.5% recorded once. The chain recombines TRBV20-1 with TRBJ2-3, with D maybe TRBD1 (6 bases). This receptor was identified in a female donor with ankylosing spondylitis or in good health (not recorded which). Sequencing input: blood, either unsorted or a sorted T cell fraction (not recorded which). The CDR3 is CSAPGEGGTDTQYF. The CDR3 region has the DNA TGCAGTGCTCCAGGGGAAGGGGGCACAGATACGCAGTATTTT.